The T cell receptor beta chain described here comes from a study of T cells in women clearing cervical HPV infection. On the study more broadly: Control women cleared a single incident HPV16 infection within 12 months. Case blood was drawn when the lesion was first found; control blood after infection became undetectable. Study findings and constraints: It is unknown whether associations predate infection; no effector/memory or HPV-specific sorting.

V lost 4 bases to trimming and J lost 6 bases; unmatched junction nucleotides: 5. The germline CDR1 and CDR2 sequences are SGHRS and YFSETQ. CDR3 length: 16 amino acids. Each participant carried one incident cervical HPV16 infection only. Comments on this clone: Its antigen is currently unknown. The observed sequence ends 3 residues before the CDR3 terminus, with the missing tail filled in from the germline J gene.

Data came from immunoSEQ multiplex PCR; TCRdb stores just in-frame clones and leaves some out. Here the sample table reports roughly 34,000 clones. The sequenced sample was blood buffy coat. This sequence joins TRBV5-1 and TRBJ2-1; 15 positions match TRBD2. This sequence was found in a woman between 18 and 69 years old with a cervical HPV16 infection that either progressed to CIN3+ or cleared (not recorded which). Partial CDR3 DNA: TGCGCCAGCAGCGTCGGACTAGCGGGAGGGCCCAATGAG. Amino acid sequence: CASSVGLAGGPNE. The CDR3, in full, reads CASSVGLAGGPNEQFF.